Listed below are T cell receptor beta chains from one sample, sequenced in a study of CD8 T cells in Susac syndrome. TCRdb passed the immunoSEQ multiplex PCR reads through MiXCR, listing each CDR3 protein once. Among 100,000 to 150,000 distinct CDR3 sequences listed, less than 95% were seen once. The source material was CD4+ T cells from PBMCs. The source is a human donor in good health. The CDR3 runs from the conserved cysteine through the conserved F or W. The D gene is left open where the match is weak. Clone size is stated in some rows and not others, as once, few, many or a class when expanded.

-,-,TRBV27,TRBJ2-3,CASSFKGWSDTQYF,TGTGCCAGCAGTTTTAAGGGCTGGTCCGATACGCAGTATTTT
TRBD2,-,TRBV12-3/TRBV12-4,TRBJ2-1,CASTPGLAGTSEQFF,TGTGCCAGCACCCCTGGACTAGCGGGAACTAGCGAGCAGTTCTTC
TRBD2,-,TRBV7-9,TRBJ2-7,CASSLGWEASGRAPYEQYF,TGTGCCAGCAGCTTAGGCTGGGAGGCGAGCGGGAGGGCCCCCTACGAGCAGTACTTC
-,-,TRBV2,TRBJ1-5,CASSEGHQPQHF,TGTGCCAGCAGTGAAGGGCATCAGCCCCAGCATTTT
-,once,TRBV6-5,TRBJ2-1,CASSYEASSSYNEQFF,TGTGCCAGCAGTTACGAAGCGTCCAGCTCCTACAATGAGCAGTTCTTC
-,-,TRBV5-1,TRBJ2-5,CASSGLGLPQETQYF,TGCGCCAGCAGCGGATTGGGACTGCCACAAGAGACCCAGTACTTC
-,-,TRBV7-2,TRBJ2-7,CASSTGLYEQYF,TGTGCCAGCAGCACCGGGCTCTACGAGCAGTACTTC
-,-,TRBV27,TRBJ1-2,CASSSAAQMDRPNYGYTF,TGTGCCAGCAGTTCAGCCGCCCAGATGGACAGACCTAACTATGGCTACACCTTC
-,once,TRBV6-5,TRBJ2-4,CAVGRPVKNIQYF,TGTGCCGTCGGCCGTCCGGTGAAAAACATTCAGTACTTC
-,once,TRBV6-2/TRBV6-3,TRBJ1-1,CASTPTGAQNTEAFF,TGTGCCAGCACACCGACGGGGGCCCAGAACACTGAAGCTTTCTTT
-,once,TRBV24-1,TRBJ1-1,CATSGSGNTEAFF,TGTGCCACCAGTGGGTCGGGAAACACTGAAGCTTTCTTT
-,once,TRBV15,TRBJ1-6,CATSRQSSAPLHF,TGTGCCACCAGCAGGCAGTCCTCGGCACCCCTCCACTTT
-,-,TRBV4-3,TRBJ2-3,CASSQVSDGDTQYF,TGCGCCAGCAGCCAGGTTAGCGATGGAGATACGCAGTATTTT
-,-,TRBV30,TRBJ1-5,CAWSGQSNQPQHF,TGTGCCTGGAGTGGACAGTCCAATCAGCCCCAGCATTTT
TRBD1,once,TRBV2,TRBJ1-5,CASSQGQVGNQPQHF,TGTGCCAGCAGTCAGGGACAGGTTGGCAATCAGCCCCAGCATTTT
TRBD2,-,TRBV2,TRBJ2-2,CASSLTQRESWTGELFF,TGTGCCAGCAGTTTGACCCAGCGGGAGAGCTGGACCGGGGAGCTGTTTTTT
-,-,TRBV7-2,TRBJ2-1,CASSSDLEQFF,TGTGCCAGCAGCTCCGACTTGGAGCAGTTCTTC
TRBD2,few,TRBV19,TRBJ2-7,CASSSASGSSYEQYF,TGTGCCAGTAGTTCGGCTAGCGGGAGCTCCTACGAGCAGTACTTC
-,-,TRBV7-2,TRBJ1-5,CASSPVQASNQPQHF,TGTGCCAGCAGCCCTGTACAGGCTAGCAATCAGCCCCAGCATTTT
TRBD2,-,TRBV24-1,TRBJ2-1,CATSDNGLAGNEQFF,TGTGCCACCAGTGATAATGGACTAGCGGGGAATGAGCAGTTCTTC
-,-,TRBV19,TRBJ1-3,CAAQDARVHTIYF,TGTGCCGCCCAAGACGCAAGGGTACACACCATATATTTT
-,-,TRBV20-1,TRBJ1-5,CSARDRDQQPQHF,TGCAGTGCTAGAGATAGGGATCAGCAGCCCCAGCATTTT
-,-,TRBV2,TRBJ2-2,CASSEQGPDTGELFF,TGTGCCAGCAGTGAACAGGGGCCTGACACCGGGGAGCTGTTTTTT
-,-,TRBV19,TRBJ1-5,CASRQGGSDQPQHF,TGTGCCAGTAGACAGGGAGGGTCGGATCAGCCCCAGCATTTT
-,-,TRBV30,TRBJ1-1,CAWSGPPRGLNTEAFF,TGTGCCTGGAGTGGTCCTCCCCGGGGGCTGAACACTGAAGCTTTCTTT
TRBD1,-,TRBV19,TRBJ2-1,CASSMGEGDRAKNEQFF,TGTGCCAGTAGTATGGGTGAGGGGGACAGGGCTAAGAATGAGCAGTTCTTC
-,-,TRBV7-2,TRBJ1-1,CASSLETANTEAFF,TGTGCCAGCAGCTTAGAAACAGCTAACACTGAAGCTTTCTTT
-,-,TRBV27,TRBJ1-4,CASSWTEVLFF,TGTGCCAGCAGTTGGACGGAGGTACTGTTTTTT
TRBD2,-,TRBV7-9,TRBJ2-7,CASSLVLAGVVEQYF,TGTGCCAGCAGCTTAGTACTAGCGGGAGTTGTTGAGCAGTACTTC
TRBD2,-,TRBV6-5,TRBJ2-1,CASSTTSGNYNEQFF,TGTGCCAGCAGTACGACTAGCGGGAACTACAATGAGCAGTTCTTC
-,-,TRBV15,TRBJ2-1,CATSRALGSEGYNEQFF,TGTGCCACCAGCAGAGCACTAGGGTCCGAGGGGTACAATGAGCAGTTCTTC
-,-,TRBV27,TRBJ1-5,CASSLLRDLPQHF,TGTGCCAGCAGTTTGCTCAGGGACCTGCCCCAGCATTTT
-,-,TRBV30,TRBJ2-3,CAWSAEDRYTDTQYF,TGTGCCTGGAGTGCCGAAGACAGATACACAGATACGCAGTATTTT
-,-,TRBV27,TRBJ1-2,CASSLSLGRNYGYTF,TGTGCCAGCAGTTTATCCCTGGGACGTAACTATGGCTACACCTTC
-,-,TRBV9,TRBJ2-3,CASSTHRDDETDTQYF,TGTGCCAGCAGCACTCACCGGGACGACGAGACGGATACGCAGTATTTT
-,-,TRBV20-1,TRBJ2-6,CSARSGAGLEANVLTF,TGCAGTGCTAGATCCGGTGCGGGGTTGGAGGCCAACGTCCTGACTTTC
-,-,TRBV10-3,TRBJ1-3,CAMSGGNTIYF,TGTGCCATGTCCGGCGGAAACACCATATATTTT
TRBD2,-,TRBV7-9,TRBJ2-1,CASEREGLGDEQFF,TGTGCCAGCGAGCGGGAGGGCCTCGGCGATGAGCAGTTCTTC
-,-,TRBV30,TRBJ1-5,CAWSLGGPQHF,TGTGCCTGGAGTCTCGGTGGGCCCCAGCATTTT
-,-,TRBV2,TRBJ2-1,CASNQRRSNNEQFF,TGTGCCAGCAACCAGAGGCGGTCAAACAATGAGCAGTTCTTC
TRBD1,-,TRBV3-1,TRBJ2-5,CASWTGGKEAQYF,TGTGCCAGCTGGACAGGGGGAAAAGAGGCCCAGTACTTC